This TCR beta chain comes out of a study of cytomegalovirus exposure and HLA in healthy donors. Study-wide results and caveats: Some TCR beta chains (more than 150 of them) were listed as cytomegalovirus-associated. In vitro work confirmed that three CMV-associated chains recognize CMV antigens. Rarity characterized most TCR sequences, yet some public TCRs appeared in many donors.

As regards this clone: Its antigen remains unidentified.

Trimming removed 3 bases at V and 4 bases at J, with 13 bases between. The CDR3 extends over 15 amino acids. Germline loops: CDR1 KGHSH, CDR2 LQKENI. Measured with immunoSEQ multiplex PCR; TCRdb has only the in-frame clones, and not every one. Of 150,000 to 200,000 clones listed, 65% to 85% were seen once; the top ten hold 2.5% to 3%. Source material: PBMCs. The chain uses TRBV18 and TRBJ1-5, with unresolved D. This sequence was found in a young woman in good health and CMV-seropositive. DNA for the CDR3: TGTGCCAGCTCACCGGAGTCGGGATTAAATCAGCCCCAGCATTTT. Translation: CASSPESGLNQPQHF.